This T cell receptor beta chain was captured by sequencing in a study of T cell responses to AZD1222 COVID-19 vaccine. Assay used: immunoSEQ multiplex PCR; TCRdb lists only in-frame clones, some missing. The table records 190,000 or so clones, approximately 93% of them present only once. Comment on this clone: Its antigen is unknown.

Study observations and caveats: Baseline serostatus was positive in only six or seven AZD1222 recipients. The donor group comprised mostly white British people and more females; the analysis possibly underestimated clonal diversity.

This receptor was identified in an adult who received the AZD1222 COVID-19 vaccine. Sequencing used peripheral blood, obtained 28 days after the second AZD1222 dose.

CDR3 DNA: TGTGCCAGTAGTATCCGGGACATAAATCAGCCCCAGCATTTT. Its protein product is CASSIRDINQPQHF. The chain combines TRBV19 with TRBJ1-5, with TRBD1 as a possible D gene (6 bases). Germline V gives CDR1 LNHDA, CDR2 SQIVND (reference sequence). Trimming removed 3 bases from V and 4 bases from J, with 10 bases in between. This CDR3 has 14 residues.